This entry features one T cell receptor (beta chain) sequence. One end of the junction varies from germline; a read error may be responsible. The data stem from a study of T-cell memory formation after mild COVID-19. Germline V CDR1 and CDR2: MDHEN, SYDVKM. The CDR3 covers 12 residues. TCRdb re-called the 5' RACE reads through MiXCR, storing one row per CDR3 protein. Of around 45,000 distinct CDR3 sequences in the sample, approximately 9.7% are singletons; the top ten hold about 10%. The chain carries TRBV28 and TRBJ2-1; D could derive from TRBD1 or TRBD2 (5 bases each). This clonotype was obtained from an adult woman who had mild COVID-19 (a few samples of this study predate the infection). Cell type and time point are not known. Material: PBMCs or a T cell subset sorted from them (not recorded which). The CDR3 nucleotides are TGTGCCAGCAGTGCCTCCGGGACGGACTCGATCTTC. The encoded protein is CASSASGTDSIF.